This T cell receptor beta chain was profiled in a study of identical twins. In germline, CDR1 is MNHNY, CDR2 SVGAGI (reference sequence). The CDR3 runs 12 residues. Trimming stripped 7 bases from V and 4 bases from J, with 9 bases between. This clonotype was recorded at least ten times. As yet, its antigen is unknown. Findings and caveats of the study: In zero-insertion analyses, partial confounding could arise from invariant MAIT and iNKT cells. Findings depended on cross-sectional statistics rather than tracking the same donors.

TCRdb re-analysed the 5' RACE reads in MiXCR, keeping a single row per CDR3 protein. The data show about 700,000 distinct CDR3 sequences, over 8.5% seen once. These sequences were also reported in another study, on yellow fever vaccine responses in identical twins.

The clonotype was recovered from a woman in her late teens or twenties in good health. The chain uses TRBV6-6 and TRBJ2-3; tentative D call: TRBD2 (7 bases). The sequencing sample was made of PBMCs. CDR3 loop: CASIGGPDTQYF. For the CDR3, the DNA is TGTGCCAGCATCGGGGGGCCAGATACGCAGTATTTT.